This TCR beta chain was sequenced during a study of T-cell memory formation after mild COVID-19 (dated by TCRdb to about 2021). Background on the whole study: Most TCR sequence clusters were specific to one of the two donors. T-cell clones expanding and contracting after mild COVID-19 in a couple of donors were tracked by longitudinal TCRalpha and TCRbeta repertoire sequencing. The cohort was made up of two young adult volunteers, one female and one male, who were previously healthy.

General study outcomes and caveats: Balanced CD4/CD8 phenotypes were observed for clones contracting from day 15 to 85, whereas a bias towards CD4+ was observed for a second wave of clones expanding from day 15 to 37. Whether the second-wave clones peaking on day 37 were SARS-CoV-2 specific was not confirmed. Contracting CD4+ clones were located mainly in the CM and EM memory subsets, whereas CD8+ clones were found to be enriched in EMRA. Only two mild cases were covered in the study, and larger cohorts including severe cases with pre-infection samples were considered necessary. Some responding clones were detected in pre-infection memory, suggesting pre-existing cross-reactive memory T cells joined the SARS-CoV-2 response.

Ficoll-Paque density gradient centrifugation was the method used to isolate PBMCs. Sequenced using an Illumina NovaSeq 6000. Using 5'RACE with constant-segment primers, TCRalpha and TCRbeta cDNA libraries were constructed, with sample barcodes and unique molecular identifiers added in the process. Trizol reagent was used to extract RNA from every sample. Library amplification was performed in two PCR steps, and a second sample barcode and Illumina TruSeq adapters were introduced in the second step. Sequencing of libraries was performed on an Illumina NovaSeq with 2 x 150 bp paired-end reads. Processing in the source paper ran as follows. Demultiplexing of reads and collapsing into UMI-guided consensus sequences were performed with migec v1.2.7. With mixcr v2.1.11, UMI consensuses were aligned to TRA and TRB V and J templates and assembled into clonotypes. A clonotype was counted as expanded or contracted only if both edgeR and NoisET called the change significant, with noise models trained on biological replicates. edgeR calls used a false discovery rate-adjusted p below 0.01 and a log2 fold-change threshold of 1. PCA with hierarchical clustering of max-normalized trajectories of the 1000 most abundant clonotypes was used as exploratory dynamics analysis. Separately sequenced CD4+ and CD8+ repertoires were used to assign the CD4 or CD8 phenotype of responding clones. TCRdb passed the public sequencing reads through fastp at Q25 and MiXCR, retaining productive beta sequences. Each record represents a unique CDR3 protein, reported with the most common genes and DNA among its rows. TCRdb, not the original authors, processed these V and J calls. The sample yields roughly 40,000 distinct CDR3 sequences; 7.3% were counted once. The ten largest clones add up to 1.4% of the sample.

The CDR1 and CDR2 encoded by the germline V gene (reference sequence) are LGHDT and YNNKEL. The CDR3, from cysteine to phenylalanine, totals 11 residues. The CDR3 DNA has 33 bases and is translated from base 1. A distance of 8 bases separates the germline ends of V and J, which lose 2 bases and 10 bases respectively. With respect to this clonotype: Its antigen remains unidentified. No much larger clone exists at a distance of one base, and base qualities are not known.

This clonotype originated in a man aged 18 to 30 who had mild COVID-19 (a few samples of this study predate the infection). The sample titles of this study are shuffled in the database, so cell type and time point are left out; the donor was told from shared clones. Sequencing input: PBMCs or a T cell subset sorted from them (not recorded which). The chain couples TRBV3-1 to TRBJ1-1; no D gene can be assigned with confidence. DNA sequence: TGTGCCAGCAGCCAATCCTGGGCAGCTTTCTTT. It translates to CASSQSWAAFF.